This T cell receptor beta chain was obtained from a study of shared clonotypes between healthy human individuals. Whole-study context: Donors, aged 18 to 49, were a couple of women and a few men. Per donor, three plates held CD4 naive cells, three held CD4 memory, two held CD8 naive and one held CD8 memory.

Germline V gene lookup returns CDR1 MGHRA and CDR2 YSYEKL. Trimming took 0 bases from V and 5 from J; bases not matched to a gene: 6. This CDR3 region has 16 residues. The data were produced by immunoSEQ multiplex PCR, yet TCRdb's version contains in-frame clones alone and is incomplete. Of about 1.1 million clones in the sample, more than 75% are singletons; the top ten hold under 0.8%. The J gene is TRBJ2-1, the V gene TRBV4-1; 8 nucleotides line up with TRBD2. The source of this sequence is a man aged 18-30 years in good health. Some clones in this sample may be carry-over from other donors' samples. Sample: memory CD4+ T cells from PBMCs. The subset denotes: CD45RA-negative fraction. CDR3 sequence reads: CASSQDGVAGHNEQFF. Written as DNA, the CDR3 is TGCGCCAGCAGCCAAGATGGGGTAGCGGGACACAATGAGCAGTTCTTC.